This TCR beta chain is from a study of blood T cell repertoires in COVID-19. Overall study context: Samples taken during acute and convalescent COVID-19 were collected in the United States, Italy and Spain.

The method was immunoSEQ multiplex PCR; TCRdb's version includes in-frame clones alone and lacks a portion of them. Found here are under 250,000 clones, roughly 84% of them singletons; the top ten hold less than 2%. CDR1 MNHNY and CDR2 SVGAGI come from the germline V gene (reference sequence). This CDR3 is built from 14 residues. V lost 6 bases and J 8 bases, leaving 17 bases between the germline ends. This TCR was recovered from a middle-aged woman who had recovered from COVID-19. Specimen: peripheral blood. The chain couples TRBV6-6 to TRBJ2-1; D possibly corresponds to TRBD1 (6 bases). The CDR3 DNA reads TGTGCCAGCAGGGCACAGGGTAGGTTCGATGAGCAGTTCTTC. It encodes CASRAQGRFDEQFF.